The TCR beta chain under discussion was sequenced for a study of blood T cell repertoires in COVID-19. The overall study: Sites across the United States, Italy and Spain contributed samples from acute and convalescent COVID-19.

Using immunoSEQ multiplex PCR, the repertoire was profiled, and TCRdb retains in-frame clones only, with some absent. In the table there are some 430,000 clones, 90% of which are singletons. V lost 5 bases and J 11 bases, leaving 16 bases between the germline ends. From germline, CDR1 is SNHLY and CDR2 FYNNEI. There are 12 residues in the CDR3. This chain links TRBV2 with TRBJ2-7, with D tentatively TRBD1 (6 bases). The sequence was obtained from a man in his late teens or twenties who had recovered from COVID-19. What was sequenced was PBMCs or T cells enriched from blood (not recorded which). The CDR3 DNA reads TGTGCCAGCAGTAGCGCAGGGGCCCATAAGTACTTC. This gives the protein CASSSAGAHKYF.